The clone carrying this T cell receptor (beta chain) is a singleton in its sample. These data originate in a study of blood T cell repertoires in COVID-19. Overall study: From the United States, Italy and Spain came samples of acute and convalescent COVID-19.

In the original processing: Estimates of nucleated cell counts were drawn from the amplification of reference gene primers. Profiled with immunoSEQ multiplex PCR; TCRdb holds only in-frame clones, not every one. V and J calls plus clone size are reproduced from that table; the DNA served to infer D and trimming. Here the sample spans about 24,000 clones, approximately 89% being singletons. CDR3 length equals 13 residues. In germline, CDR1 is MDHEN, CDR2 SYDVKM. The trim removed 5 bases at V and 3 bases at J, leaving 4 bases unmatched. The receptor's source is a human donor in a cohort sampled during active COVID-19. Sequencing used peripheral blood. This rearrangement joins TRBV28 to TRBJ2-7, with 7 bases matching TRBD1. CDR3 region: CASSPGQLYEQYF. As DNA, the CDR3 is TGTGCCAGCAGTCCGGGACAGCTCTACGAGCAGTACTTC.